This entry features one T cell receptor beta chain sequence. Its antigen remains unidentified. Preparation of the TCRbeta library was carried out with unique molecular identifiers. In TCRdb, the PCR reads were re-called with MiXCR into one record per CDR3 protein. The data contain 500,000 to 600,000 distinct CDR3 sequences, 27% of them seen just once; the ten biggest clones take up 30% to 40%. The source of the sample is a study of T-cell reconstitution after alpha-beta-depleted transplantation in children. Study conclusions and caveats: Expanded clones from the graft, numbering several hundred, reportedly supplied alpha-beta T cells about two months after transplant.

This CDR3 has 15 amino acids. CDR1 DFQATT and CDR2 SNEGSKA come from the germline V gene (reference sequence). Trimming stripped 6 bases from V and 9 bases from J, with 24 bases between. Material: PBMCs, obtained before TCRalphabeta/CD19-depleted stem cell transplant. The V gene is TRBV20-1, the J gene TRBJ2-1; a possible D gene is TRBD2 (5 bases). This TCR was recovered from a boy in the first two years of life with Wiskott-Aldrich syndrome, due to receive a stem cell transplant. CDR3 region: CSAPRRTGNYGEQFF. The DNA for the CDR3 is TGCAGTGCCCCCCGACGGACTGGAAATTACGGTGAGCAGTTCTTC.